The 28 T cell receptor beta chains in this list originate from one sample, sequenced in a study of spatial heterogeneity in lung cancer. TCRdb used MiXCR to reprocess the 5' RACE reads, holding one entry per CDR3 protein. This table has about 94,000 distinct CDR3 sequences, roughly a fifth appearing once. Described time point: blood at routine non-recurrence follow-up after resection. Source: PBMCs, taken at follow-up. These receptor sequences come from a male donor with early-stage non-small cell lung cancer.

In this sample, this clonotype turned up many times. V and J are TRBV6-5 and TRBJ1-2; TRBD1 agrees at 7 bases. Germline CDR1 reads MNHEY; CDR2 reads SVGAGI. V lost 5 bases, J lost 2 bases, and 8 bases stayed unmatched. The CDR3 extends over 15 amino acids. The CDR3 DNA reads as TGTGCCAGCAGTAAACCGGGACAGACAAACTATGGCTACACCTTC. Its translation is CASSKPGQTNYGYTF.

The table lists this clonotype with many counts. The chain is built from TRBV3-1 and TRBJ1-1; possibly TRBD1 for D (6 bases). V gave up 1 base and J gave up 3 bases, with 12 bases separating them. In germline, CDR1 is LGHDT, CDR2 YNNKEL (reference sequence). CDR3 size: 15 residues. The CDR3: CASSQGGTGYTEAFF. In nucleotides, the CDR3 is TGTGCCAGCAGCCAAGGAGGTACAGGGTACACTGAAGCTTTCTTT.

In its sample, this clonotype was seen many times. The CDR3 is CASSSYRVSEAFF. The DNA of the CDR3 is TGTGCCAGCAGTTCGTACAGGGTATCTGAAGCTTTCTTT. The V call is TRBV27, the J call TRBJ1-1; possibly TRBD1 for D (6 bases). This CDR3 spans 13 amino acids. In germline, CDR1 is MNHEY, CDR2 SMNVEV (reference sequence). V was pared by 4 bases and J by 6 bases, with 12 bases between.

The chain carries TRBV2 and TRBJ2-1; 7 nucleotides match TRBD1. V lost 6 bases to trimming and J lost 6 bases; unmatched junction nucleotides: 8. The CDR3 is 14 residues long. CDR1 is SNHLY and CDR2 is FYNNEI in the germline V gene. Here the CDR3 DNA reads TGTGCCAGCAGCTTAATTGGGACAGTCAATGAGCAGTTCTTC. Protein: CASSLIGTVNEQFF. Looking up the rest from reference TRBV2 and TRBJ2-1 gives the full variable domain: EPEVTQTPSHQVTQMGQEVILRCVPISNHLYFYWYRQILGQKVEFLVSFYNNEISEKSEIFDDQFSVERPDGSNFTLKIRSTKLEDSAMYFCASSLIGTVNEQFFGPGTRLTVL.

The chain has TRBV20-1 and TRBJ1-6; tentatively, D is TRBD1 (5 bases). The length of the CDR3 is 12 residues. Germline V gene sequence: CDR1 DFQATT, CDR2 SNEGSKA (reference sequence). V was clipped by 5 bases and J by 10 bases, with 12 bases between them. CDR3 nucleotides: TGCAGTGCTCAGGACACACGGTCACCCCTCCACTTT. Residues: CSAQDTRSPLHF.

The V gene is TRBV6-2 or TRBV6-3, the J gene TRBJ1-5; D possibly corresponds to TRBD1 (6 bases). V gave up 11 bases and J gave up 5 bases, with 22 bases separating them. The CDR3 consists of 15 residues. Per the germline V gene, CDR1 is MNHEY and CDR2 is SVGEGT. The CDR3 DNA reads TGTGCCCACTGGTGGAGGGGGGGAGAGGATCAGCCCCAGCATTTT. Its translation: CAHWWRGGEDQPQHF.

Only a few counts were recorded for this clonotype. V usage is TRBV4-3 and J usage is TRBJ2-5, with TRBD2 as a possible D gene (6 bases). This CDR3 contains 14 residues. Germline V gene sequence: CDR1 LGHNA, CDR2 YSLEER. Trimming took off 1 base at V and 5 bases at J, with 11 bases between the two ends. Here the CDR3 DNA reads TGCGCCAGCAGCCAAGTATATCGGGGGGAGACCCAGTACTTC. This encodes CASSQVYRGETQYF.

The chain employs TRBV18 and TRBJ1-1; 8 bases are a match to TRBD1. Losses at the gene ends were 3 bases for V and 1 base for J; bases not matched to a gene: 4. Germline V gives CDR1 KGHSH, CDR2 LQKENI. The CDR3 sequence is 15 residues long. The CDR3 nucleotides are TGTGCCAGCTCACCCGACAGGGGACGGAACACTGAAGCTTTCTTT. It is translated as CASSPDRGRNTEAFF.

This clonotype was counted at least ten times. The rearrangement links TRBV12-3 or TRBV12-4 to TRBJ2-7; D is ambiguous. Trimming removed 3 bases from V and 1 base from J, with 13 bases in between. The CDR3 spans 15 residues. The CDR3 bases are TGTGCCAGCAGTTTTCCTCCAGCTGAATCCTACGAGCAGTACGTC. As protein: CASSFPPAESYEQYV.

This clonotype was picked up many times. The chain links TRBV12-3 or TRBV12-4 to TRBJ2-1; 7 nucleotides line up with TRBD2. Unmatched junction bases numbered 11, after V lost 5 bases and J lost 4 bases. The CDR3 consists of 16 residues. The CDR3 nucleotides are TGTGCCAGCAGTCCAATGAAACTAGCGCTTTACAATGAGCAGTTCTTC. Its protein product is CASSPMKLALYNEQFF.

This clonotype was seen just once. The chain combines TRBV7-8 with TRBJ2-5, with D perhaps TRBD1 or TRBD2 (5 bases each). This CDR3 is built from 15 residues. Germline CDR1 SGHVS, CDR2 FQNEAQ. V shed 0 bases and J shed 1 base, with 9 bases lying between them. The CDR3 region is CASSLAGTSQETQYF. The CDR3 DNA follows: TGTGCCAGCAGCTTAGCGGGGACGTCCCAAGAGACCCAGTACTTC.

The CDR3 loop is CSAPLRQAVAGGTDTQYF. The CDR3 nucleotides are TGCAGTGCTCCACTCCGCCAGGCCGTAGCGGGGGGCACAGATACGCAGTATTTT. The chain combines TRBV20-1 with TRBJ2-3; TRBD2 agrees at 9 bases. V shed 5 bases and J 1 base; nucleotides not matched to a gene: 16. The CDR3 sequence is 18 residues long. Germline V gene lookup returns CDR1 DFQATT and CDR2 SNEGSKA (reference sequence).

CDR3 amino acids: CASSIAGGPQHF. The CDR3 bases are TGTGCCAGTAGTATAGCCGGGGGGCCCCAGCATTTT. V gene TRBV19 combines with J gene TRBJ1-5; tentative D call: TRBD1 (5 bases). Trimming shortened V by 1 base and J by 9 bases, and 7 bases separated the two germline ends. Per germline, CDR1 LNHDA and CDR2 SQIVND (reference sequence). This CDR3 is built from 12 residues.

The V gene is TRBV6-5, the J gene TRBJ1-2; 7 bases are shared with TRBD1. CDR3 size: 14 residues. Trimming at V came to 0 bases and at J to 4 bases, leaving 2 bases not matched to a gene. Germline assignment: CDR1 MNHEY and CDR2 SVGAGI. CDR3 nucleotide sequence: TGTGCCAGCAGTTACTCCCGGGACAGCTATGGCTACACCTTC. Translated: CASSYSRDSYGYTF.

The CDR3 region is CAWSFGTSGSYNEQFF. CDR3 sequence (DNA): TGTGCCTGGAGTTTCGGGACTAGCGGTTCCTACAATGAGCAGTTCTTC. V usage is TRBV30 and J usage is TRBJ2-1; 11 positions agree with TRBD2. Germline assignment: CDR1 GTSNPN and CDR2 SVGIG (reference sequence). The V segment lost 2 bases and the J segment 1 base; nucleotides outside the gene matches: 4. The CDR3 sequence is 16 residues long.

This clonotype showed up just a few times. CDR3 sequence reads: CASSLYSTDGEQFF. In nucleotides, the CDR3 is TGTGCCAGCAGCTTGTACTCCACCGACGGAGAGCAGTTCTTC. This chain joins TRBV5-6 and TRBJ2-1; D gene ambiguous. Trimming cost V 1 base and J 10 bases, with 15 bases left between them. The CDR3 sequence is 14 residues long. Per the germline V gene, CDR1 is SGHDT and CDR2 is YYEEEE.

This clonotype has just a few counts. The chain links TRBV20-1 to TRBJ2-1; 8 positions match TRBD2. Germline CDR1 reads DFQATT; CDR2 reads SNEGSKA (reference sequence). This CDR3 has 13 amino acids. With V trimmed by 4 bases and J by 8 bases, 7 bases remained unmatched. CDR3 protein: CSAKPSGSYEQFF. The CDR3 DNA follows: TGCAGTGCTAAGCCGAGCGGGAGTTATGAGCAGTTCTTC.

The chain couples TRBV30 to TRBJ1-2; D gene unclear. Between the trimmed V and J ends, which lost 7 bases and 0 bases, there was a span of 15 bases. CDR3 size: 14 residues. Germline V gene lookup returns CDR1 GTSNPN and CDR2 SVGIG (reference sequence). CDR3 loop: CAYRSETANYGYTF. The CDR3, as DNA: TGTGCCTATAGGTCGGAGACCGCTAACTATGGCTACACCTTC.

Ten or more counts support this clonotype. J is TRBJ2-3 and V is TRBV6-2 or TRBV6-3; 9 bases are shared with TRBD2. The CDR3 length is 17 residues. Unmatched junction bases numbered 9, after V lost 2 bases and J lost 3 bases. CDR1 MNHEY and CDR2 SVGEGT come from the germline V gene. The CDR3 DNA follows: TGTGCCAGCAGTTACCCACCTGGCAGCGGGGGGACAGATACGCAGTATTTT. Protein sequence: CASSYPPGSGGTDTQYF.

The J gene is TRBJ1-5, the V gene TRBV4-2; D gene ambiguous. V was pared by 1 base and J by 4 bases, with 14 bases between. Germline values: CDR1 LGHNA, CDR2 YNFKEQ. The CDR3 covers 16 residues. The DNA for the CDR3 is TGTGCCAGCAGCCAAGTTTCACGGGGTGGTAATCAGCCCCAGCATTTT. This translates into CASSQVSRGGNQPQHF.

This clonotype was detected only once. The chain combines TRBV20-1 with TRBJ2-1, with D unclear. The CDR3 is made up of 16 amino acids. Germline V gene data show CDR1 as DFQATT and CDR2 as SNEGSKA (reference sequence). Trimming took 3 bases from V and 5 from J, leaving 20 bases between them. The DNA of the CDR3 is TGCAGTGCTAGTCAACCAGCAGCCAGCAGGCACAATGAGCAGTTCTTC. Translated: CSASQPAASRHNEQFF.

This clonotype has a count of ten or more. The genes are TRBV27 and TRBJ2-6; D not resolved. Trimming pared 3 bases from V and 1 base from J, leaving 16 bases between. The CDR3 covers 18 residues. Germline V CDR1 and CDR2: MNHEY, SMNVEV (reference sequence). CDR3: CASSFSVPGPSGANVLTF. DNA for the CDR3: TGTGCCAGCAGTTTCTCGGTCCCGGGCCCATCTGGGGCCAACGTCCTGACTTTC.

This sequence joins TRBV7-2 and TRBJ2-5; D gene uncertain. The ends were cut back, 5 bases at V and 2 bases at J, with 12 bases in the middle. The CDR3 loop spans 14 amino acids. CDR1 SGHTA and CDR2 FQGNSA come from the germline V gene. The CDR3 protein is CASSRAGVQETQYF. The CDR3 DNA is TGTGCCAGCAGCCGAGCAGGAGTTCAAGAGACCCAGTACTTC.

This clonotype was counted a single time. This chain links TRBV5-6 with TRBJ2-1; 8 bases are shared with TRBD2. Germline assignment: CDR1 SGHDT and CDR2 YYEEEE. The J segment lost 7 bases and the V segment lost 1 base, leaving 7 bases of the junction unmatched. The CDR3 loop spans 15 amino acids. The CDR3 spells CASSLYLAGGNEQFF. CDR3 DNA: TGTGCCAGCAGCTTGTATCTAGCGGGTGGGAATGAGCAGTTCTTC.

The genes are TRBV27 and TRBJ1-1; D might be TRBD1 (5 bases). This CDR3 comprises 15 residues. CDR1 is MNHEY and CDR2 is SMNVEV in the germline V gene (reference sequence). V was clipped by 5 bases and J by 0 bases, with 13 bases between them. CDR3 in DNA: TGTGCCAGCAGTCTAAATCGGGACCTGAACACTGAAGCTTTCTTT. This codes for CASSLNRDLNTEAFF.

The chain has TRBV6-2 or TRBV6-3 and TRBJ1-5; D remains ambiguous. From germline, CDR1 is MNHEY and CDR2 SVGEGT. The CDR3 extends over 17 amino acids. Trimming removed 6 bases from V and 0 bases from J, with 18 bases in between. DNA of the CDR3: TGTGCCAGCAGAGCCACCGGGAGCACCTATAGCAATCAGCCCCAGCATTTT. The encoded protein is CASRATGSTYSNQPQHF.

The chain couples TRBV6-6 to TRBJ2-7; 7 bases are a match to TRBD1. Germline V lookup: CDR1 MNHNY, CDR2 SVGAGI (reference sequence). The CDR3 is made up of 15 amino acids. Unmatched junction bases numbered 9, after V lost 7 bases and J lost 0 bases. CDR3 DNA sequence: TGTGCCAGCACCGGACGACAGGGTCTCTCCTACGAGCAGTACTTC. Translating gives CASTGRQGLSYEQYF.

This clonotype has at least ten counts. The V and J genes are TRBV20-1 and TRBJ1-5, with D perhaps TRBD1 (5 bases). The CDR3 has 13 amino acids. Germline CDR1 DFQATT, CDR2 SNEGSKA (reference sequence). V dropped 3 bases and J dropped 0 bases, with 6 bases sitting between them. The CDR3 protein is CSASRDSNQPQHF. In DNA, the CDR3 is TGCAGTGCTAGCAGGGATAGCAATCAGCCCCAGCATTTT.